This T cell receptor (beta chain) was recorded in a study of cytomegalovirus exposure and HLA in healthy donors. About the research overall: Earlier sequencing of about 179 million T cells yielded 100 million to 120 million unique TCR beta sequences.

Both 60 Vbeta primers and 13 Jbeta primers went into the PCR. Using immunoSEQ multiplex PCR, the repertoire was profiled, and TCRdb retains in-frame clones only, with some absent. In the table there are approximately 88,000 clones, 76% of which are singletons. This CDR3 region has 16 residues. The germline V gene has CDR1 LGHNA and CDR2 YSLEER. Trimming pared 4 bases from V and 0 bases from J, leaving 16 bases between. Sequenced sample: PBMCs. The J gene is TRBJ2-7, the V gene TRBV4-3, with D tentatively TRBD1 (6 bases). The source is a male donor in good health and CMV-seronegative. CDR3 amino acids: CASSRSGTHSSYEQYF. CDR3 in DNA: TGCGCCAGCAGCCGATCCGGGACACATTCCTCCTACGAGCAGTACTTC.